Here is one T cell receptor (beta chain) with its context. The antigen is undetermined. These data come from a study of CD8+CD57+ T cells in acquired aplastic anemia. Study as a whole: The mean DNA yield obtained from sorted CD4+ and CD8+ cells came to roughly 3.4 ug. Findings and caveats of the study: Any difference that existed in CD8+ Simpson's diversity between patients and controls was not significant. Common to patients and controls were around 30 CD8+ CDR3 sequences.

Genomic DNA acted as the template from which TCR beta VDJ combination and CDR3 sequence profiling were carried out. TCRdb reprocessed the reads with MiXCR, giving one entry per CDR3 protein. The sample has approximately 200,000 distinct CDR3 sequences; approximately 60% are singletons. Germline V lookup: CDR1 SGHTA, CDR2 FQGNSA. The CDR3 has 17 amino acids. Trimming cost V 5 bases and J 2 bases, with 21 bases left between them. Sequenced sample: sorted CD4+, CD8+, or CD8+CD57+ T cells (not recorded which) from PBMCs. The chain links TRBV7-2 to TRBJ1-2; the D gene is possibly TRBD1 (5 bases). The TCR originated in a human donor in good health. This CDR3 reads CASSIYVGLSPNYGYTF. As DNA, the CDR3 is TGTGCCAGCAGCATATACGTGGGACTTTCTCCAAACTATGGCTACACCTTC. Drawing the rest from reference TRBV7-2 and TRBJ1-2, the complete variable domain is GAGVSQSPSNKVTEKGKDVELRCDPISGHTALYWYRQSLGQGLEFLIYFQGNSAPDKSGLPSDRFSAERTGGSVSTLTIQRTQQEDSAVYLCASSIYVGLSPNYGYTFGSGTRLTVV.